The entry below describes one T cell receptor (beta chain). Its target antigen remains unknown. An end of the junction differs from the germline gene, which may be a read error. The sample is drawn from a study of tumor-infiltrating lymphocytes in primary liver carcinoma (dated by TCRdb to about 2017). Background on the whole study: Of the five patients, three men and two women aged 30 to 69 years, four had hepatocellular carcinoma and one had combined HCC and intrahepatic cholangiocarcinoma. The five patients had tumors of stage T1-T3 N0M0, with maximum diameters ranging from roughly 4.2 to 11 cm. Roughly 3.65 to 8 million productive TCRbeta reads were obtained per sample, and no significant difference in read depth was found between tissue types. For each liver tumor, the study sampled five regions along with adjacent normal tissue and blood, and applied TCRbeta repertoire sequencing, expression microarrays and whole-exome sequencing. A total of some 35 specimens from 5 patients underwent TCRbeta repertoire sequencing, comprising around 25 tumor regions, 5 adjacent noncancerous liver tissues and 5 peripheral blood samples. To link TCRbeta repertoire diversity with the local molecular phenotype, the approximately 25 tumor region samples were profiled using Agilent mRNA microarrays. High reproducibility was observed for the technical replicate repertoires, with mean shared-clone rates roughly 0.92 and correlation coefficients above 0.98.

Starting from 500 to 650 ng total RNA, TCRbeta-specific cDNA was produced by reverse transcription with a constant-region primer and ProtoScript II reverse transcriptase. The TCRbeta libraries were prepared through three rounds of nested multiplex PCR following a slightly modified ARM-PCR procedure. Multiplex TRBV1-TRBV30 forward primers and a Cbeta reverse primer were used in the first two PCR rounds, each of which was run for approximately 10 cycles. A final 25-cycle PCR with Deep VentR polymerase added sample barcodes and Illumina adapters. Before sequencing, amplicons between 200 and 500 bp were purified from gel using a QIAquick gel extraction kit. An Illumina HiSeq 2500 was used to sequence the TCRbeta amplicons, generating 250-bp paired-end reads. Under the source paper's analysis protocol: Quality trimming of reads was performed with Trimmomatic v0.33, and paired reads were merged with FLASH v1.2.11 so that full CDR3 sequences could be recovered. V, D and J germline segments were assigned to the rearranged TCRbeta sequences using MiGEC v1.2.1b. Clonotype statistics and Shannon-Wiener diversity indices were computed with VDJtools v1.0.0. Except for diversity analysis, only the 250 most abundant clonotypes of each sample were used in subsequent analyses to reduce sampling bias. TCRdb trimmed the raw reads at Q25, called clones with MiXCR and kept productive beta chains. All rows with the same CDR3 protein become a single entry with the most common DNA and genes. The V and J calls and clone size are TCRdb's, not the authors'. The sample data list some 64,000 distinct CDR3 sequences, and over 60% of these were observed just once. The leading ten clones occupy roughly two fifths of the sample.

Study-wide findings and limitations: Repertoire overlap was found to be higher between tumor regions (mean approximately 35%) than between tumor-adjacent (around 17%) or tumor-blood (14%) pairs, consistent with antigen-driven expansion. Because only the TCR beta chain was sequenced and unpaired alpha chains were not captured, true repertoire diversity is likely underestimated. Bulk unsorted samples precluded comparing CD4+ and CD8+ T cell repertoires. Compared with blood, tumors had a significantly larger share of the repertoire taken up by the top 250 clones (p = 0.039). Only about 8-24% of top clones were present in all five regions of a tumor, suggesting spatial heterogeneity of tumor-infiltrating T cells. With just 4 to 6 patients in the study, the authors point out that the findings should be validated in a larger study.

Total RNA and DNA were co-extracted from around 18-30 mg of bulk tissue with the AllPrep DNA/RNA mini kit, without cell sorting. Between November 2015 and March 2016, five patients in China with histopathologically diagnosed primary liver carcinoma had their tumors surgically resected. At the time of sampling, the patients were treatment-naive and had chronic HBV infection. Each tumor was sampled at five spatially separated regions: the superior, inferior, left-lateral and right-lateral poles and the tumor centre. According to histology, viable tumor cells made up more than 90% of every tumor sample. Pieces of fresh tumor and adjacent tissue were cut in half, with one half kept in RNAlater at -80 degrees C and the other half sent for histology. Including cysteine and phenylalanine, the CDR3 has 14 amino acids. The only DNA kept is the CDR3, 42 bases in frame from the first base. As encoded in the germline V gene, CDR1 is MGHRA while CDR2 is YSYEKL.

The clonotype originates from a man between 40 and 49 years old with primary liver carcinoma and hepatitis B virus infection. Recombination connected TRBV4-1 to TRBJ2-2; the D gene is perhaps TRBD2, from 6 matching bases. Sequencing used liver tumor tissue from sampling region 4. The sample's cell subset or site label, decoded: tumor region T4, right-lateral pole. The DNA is TGCGCCAGCTGTCCTAGCGTAAACACCGGTGAGCTGCTTTTT. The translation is CASCPSVNTGELLF.